The sequence of this TCR beta chain was determined in a study of regulatory T cells in long-lasting Graves disease (dated by TCRdb to about 2021). Describing the broader study: Persistent Graves' disease was defined as persistently positive TSH receptor autoantibodies together with antithyroid drug treatment for over 5 years. This study used TCR sequencing and RNA sequencing of peripheral blood to compare persistent Graves' disease patients against newly diagnosed Graves' disease patients. The study was conducted in China and was registered as a clinical trial. A total of around 35 samples underwent TCR sequencing, from about 13 patients with persistent Graves' disease and some 20 patients with newly diagnosed Graves' disease. On average, persistent Graves' disease patients in the clinical cohort had been on antithyroid drugs for approximately ten years. On the study overall, not on this receptor specifically: Because the primary lesion, thyroid tissue, could not be accessed, the study looked at peripheral blood alone. Sequencing and analysis were restricted to the TCR beta chain. Persistent patients shared more public clonotypes among themselves (around 2,500) than newly diagnosed patients did (more than 950). Lower TCR Shannon entropy and fewer highly expanded clones were observed in persistent Graves' disease patients than in newly diagnosed patients, which suggested clonal expansion. Persistent disease showed preferential use of TRBV28, TRBJ1-2 and TRBJ2-5, whereas newly diagnosed disease favored TRBV20-1 and TRBJ2-1. As a limitation, the authors acknowledged that the small sample size may reduce accuracy.

A few counts support this clonotype. This clone's antigen is unknown. There are no base qualities to consult, and no much larger clone falls within one base. What the time point label conveys for this sample: persistent/refractory GD, antithyroid drugs over 5 years with positive TRAb. For both TCR sequencing and RNA sequencing, RNA was extracted from PBMCs in TRIzol. Graves' disease was diagnosed according to American Thyroid Association guidelines. Patients were recruited from an endocrinology department in Xi'an, China. From each patient, approximately 10 milliliters of peripheral blood was collected into an EDTA anticoagulant tube. Ficoll Paque Plus density gradient separation was used to isolate PBMCs, and no further T cell sorting was done. An Agilent 2100 Bioanalyzer and agarose gel were used to check RNA quality, and a NanoDrop 2000 was used to measure RNA concentration. V is cut back by 4 bases and J by 5 bases, with 3 bases in the junction unmatched. CDR1 SGHDT and CDR2 YYEEEE are derived from the germline V gene. The CDR3 sequence holds 12 residues, the cysteine and phenylalanine included. Just CDR3 DNA is preserved here, 36 bases in frame from base 1.

Libraries were prepared through multiplex PCR. The instrument given in TCRdb is Illumina HiSeq 4000. TCR beta libraries were built with iRepertoire HTBI primers and Arm-PCR amplification of CDR3 regions. PCR products were gel purified before sequencing. The authors' pipeline ran thus. Gene usage analysis of CDR3 amino acid clonotypes relied on the approximately 60 TRBV and 13 to 15 TRBJ segments identified across samples. COPE and FqMerger were used to merge the filtered high-quality paired reads into contigs. BLAST was used to align contigs to IMGT TRBV, TRBD and TRBJ reference genes, and CDR3 was defined according to IMGT. Any clonotype with a frequency above 0.1% was counted as a highly expanded clone. Shannon entropy served as the measure of repertoire diversity, while the Gini coefficient captured V-J evenness. Public clonotypes were defined as clonotypes shared by more than one individual. The public reads were reanalyzed by TCRdb: fastp trimming at Q25, MiXCR alignment, in-frame beta chains only. Merged by CDR3 protein, the rows form single entries marked with the most common genes and DNA. The V and J calls come from TCRdb's annotation, not from the publication. The sample contains about 470,000 distinct CDR3 sequences, under 25% of them found a single time. Roughly 6.9% of the sample is in the top ten clones.

This receptor was identified in a female donor with Graves disease. The sample in question was peripheral blood mononuclear cells (PBMCs), obtained when the disease was refractory, from a patient treated with antithyroid drugs. The chain joins TRBV5-6 to TRBJ2-7; TRBD1 fits 7 bases in the junction. The CDR3 reads CASSGTANEQYF. The DNA is TGTGCCAGCAGCGGGACAGCCAACGAGCAGTACTTC. The CDR3 plus the reference TRBV5-6 and TRBJ2-7 genes for the other parts give the full variable domain: DAGVTQSPTHLIKTRGQQVTLRCSPKSGHDTVSWYQQALGQGPQFIFQYYEEEERQRGNFPDRFSGHQFPNYSSELNVNALLLGDSALYLCASSGTANEQYFGPGTRLTVT.